This T cell receptor (beta chain) stems from a study of response to subunit inactivated influenza vaccine. TCRdb used MiXCR to reprocess the RT-PCR reads, holding one entry per CDR3 protein. The sample holds about 650,000 distinct CDR3 sequences, about 15% seen once. Per the germline V gene, CDR1 is DFQATT and CDR2 is SNEGSKA (reference sequence). V shed 5 bases and J 7 bases; nucleotides not matched to a gene: 8. The CDR3 totals 12 residues. Study-wide points: The authors suggested that few new T cells are recruited per seasonal influenza vaccination.

This clonotype was counted between two and nine times. Its specificity is not known. The V and J genes are TRBV20-1 and TRBJ2-7; 7 bases are a match to TRBD1. This TCR was recovered from a man aged 45 to 65 who received an inactivated influenza vaccine. The sequenced sample was PBMCs from blood, obtained around 14 days before vaccination. The DNA for the CDR3 is TGCAGTGCTGGGCGACAGGGTGGGGAGCAGTACTTC. Its translation: CSAGRQGGEQYF.